This T cell receptor (beta chain) appears in the sequencing data of a study of blood T cell repertoires in COVID-19. CDR3 length: 15 amino acids. CDR1 and CDR2 from the germline V gene are LGHDT and YNNKEL (reference sequence). J lost 3 bases, V lost 0 bases, and 4 bases had no gene match. TCRdb's table, derived via immunoSEQ multiplex PCR, lists solely in-frame clones and lacks some. The sample lists approximately 500,000 clones, 70% to 90% occurring once. The receptor was derived from a woman in her 50s with COVID-19, enrolled during active disease. Sample: peripheral blood. The rearrangement uses TRBV3-1 (or the pseudogene TRBV3-2) and TRBJ2-5; TRBD1 aligns across 7 bases. In DNA, the CDR3 is TGTGCCAGCAGCCAAGATGGGACAGCTGAAGAGACCCAGTACTTC. Amino acid sequence: CASSQDGTAEETQYF.